Following are 24 T cell receptor beta chains from one sample sequenced in a study of identical twins. TCRdb reanalysed the 5' RACE reads using MiXCR and keeps one entry per CDR3 protein. The data show hundreds of thousands of distinct CDR3 sequences, roughly 9.4% seen once. Input material: memory (CD45RO+) T cells sorted from blood. Receptors originate from a woman in her late teens or twenties in good health.

This chain uses TRBV20-1 with TRBJ2-7; 9 nucleotides agree with TRBD1. J lost 5 bases, V lost 2 bases, and 10 bases had no gene match. There are 15 residues in the CDR3. Germline V gives CDR1 DFQATT, CDR2 SNEGSKA (reference sequence). CDR3 sequence: CSARRTGTGRHEQYF. Here the CDR3 DNA reads TGCAGTGCTAGAAGGACCGGGACAGGGAGACACGAGCAGTACTTC.

There are a few counts of this clonotype. This rearrangement joins TRBV5-1 to TRBJ2-5; 7 bases match TRBD2. The germline CDR1 and CDR2 sequences are SGHRS and YFSETQ. This CDR3 spans 17 amino acids. The V segment lost 1 base and the J segment 7 bases; nucleotides outside the gene matches: 16. As DNA, the CDR3 is TGCGCCAGCAGCTTGACCCCTTACCAGCGGGGAGCCGGGACCCAGTACTTC. It specifies CASSLTPYQRGAGTQYF.

This clonotype showed up just a few times. This chain connects TRBV19 to TRBJ1-5; 8 bases agree with TRBD1. Germline CDR1 reads LNHDA; CDR2 reads SQIVND (reference sequence). This CDR3 has 16 residues. The V and J ends lost 3 bases and 8 bases, in that order; junction bases with no gene match: 12. This CDR3 reads CASSILPGQEIKPQHF. The CDR3 DNA reads TGTGCCAGTAGTATCCTACCGGGACAGGAGATTAAGCCCCAGCATTTT.

This clonotype was recorded at least ten times. As DNA, the CDR3 is TGTGCCATCAGTGGGACTAGCGGGAGGTTAGTTGAGCAGTTCTTC. Its protein is CAISGTSGRLVEQFF. The genes are TRBV10-3 and TRBJ2-1; 14 bases line up with TRBD2. The CDR3 loop spans 15 amino acids. Germline loops: CDR1 ENHRY, CDR2 SYGVKD. V trimming: 4 bases; J trimming: 9 bases; junction bases outside the gene matches: 5.

This clonotype showed up many times. The V call is TRBV4-3, the J call TRBJ2-3, with TRBD1 matching over 9 bases. Germline V CDR1 and CDR2: LGHNA, YSLEER. The CDR3 is 18 amino acids. The J segment lost 2 bases and the V segment lost 4 bases, leaving 13 bases of the junction unmatched. This CDR3 reads CASSRAAHGQGYTDTQYF. The DNA for the CDR3 is TGCGCCAGCAGCCGAGCCGCCCACGGACAGGGGTACACAGATACGCAGTATTTT.

The V gene is TRBV7-2, the J gene TRBJ2-7; either TRBD1 or TRBD2 may fit D (5 bases each). The CDR3 runs to 13 residues. V lost 2 bases, J lost 7 bases, and 12 bases lay in between. Germline lookup yields CDR1 SGHTA and CDR2 FQGNSA. The CDR3 reads CASSLWGSREQYF. Written as DNA, the CDR3 is TGTGCCAGCAGCTTATGGGGGAGTAGAGAGCAGTACTTC.

This clonotype was seen a few times. This sequence joins TRBV20-1 and TRBJ2-7, with D tentatively TRBD1 or TRBD2 (5 bases each). Germline V gene data show CDR1 as DFQATT and CDR2 as SNEGSKA (reference sequence). CDR3 size: 14 residues. Trimming shortened V by 6 bases and J by 1 base, and 16 bases separated the two germline ends. This CDR3 is CSARDGDGSYEQYF. In DNA form, the CDR3 reads TGCAGTGCCCGGGATGGGGACGGATCCTACGAGCAGTACTTC.

This clonotype was recorded at least ten times. The chain carries TRBV27 and TRBJ1-1; 8 bases fit TRBD1. The CDR3 spans 15 residues. The trim removed 7 bases at V and 0 bases at J, leaving 7 bases unmatched. Germline loops: CDR1 MNHEY, CDR2 SMNVEV (reference sequence). This chain's CDR3 is CASKNRGLLNTEAFF. CDR3 in DNA: TGTGCCAGCAAGAACAGGGGGTTGCTGAACACTGAAGCTTTCTTT.

This clonotype occurred many times. This chain links TRBV7-8 with TRBJ2-1, with 10 bases lining up with TRBD2. This CDR3 has 14 residues. V shed 5 bases, J shed 7 bases, and the junction held 5 bases outside the gene matches. Per germline, CDR1 SGHVS and CDR2 FQNEAQ. The CDR3 nucleotides read TGTGCCAGCAGCCAGCGGGAGGGGCAGAATGAGCAGTTCTTC. Translation: CASSQREGQNEQFF.

In its sample, this clonotype was seen a few times. The chain recombines TRBV10-3 with TRBJ2-1; 8 bases fit TRBD2. Germline CDR1 is ENHRY and CDR2 is SYGVKD. The CDR3 is 13 residues long. After removal of 3 bases from V and 8 bases from J, the junction contained 3 bases not matched to a gene. CDR3 amino acids: CAISEGLAHEQFF. The CDR3 nucleotides read TGTGCCATCAGTGAAGGACTAGCACATGAGCAGTTCTTC.

This clonotype counts as medium-sized. The chain carries TRBV3-1 and TRBJ2-1, with D perhaps TRBD1 (6 bases). The length of the CDR3 is 16 residues. Per germline, CDR1 LGHDT and CDR2 YNNKEL (reference sequence). Trimming took off 0 bases at V and 7 bases at J, with 16 bases between the two ends. In DNA, the CDR3 is TGTGCCAGCAGCCAAGATACGTGGGGGCCTCGGAATGAGCAGTTCTTC. Protein: CASSQDTWGPRNEQFF.

This clonotype was picked up many times. The genes are TRBV3-1 and TRBJ1-3; no firm D call. The CDR3 has 13 amino acids. In germline, CDR1 is LGHDT, CDR2 YNNKEL (reference sequence). Trimming removed 5 bases from V and 4 bases from J, with 9 bases in between. The CDR3 coding sequence is TGTGCCAGCAGCACGACCGGAGGAAACACCATATATTTT. Translated: CASSTTGGNTIYF.

In its sample, this clonotype was seen a few times. This rearrangement joins TRBV3-1 to TRBJ1-5; D call uncertain. Germline CDR1 and CDR2: LGHDT and YNNKEL (reference sequence). Trimming removed 0 bases from V and 8 bases from J, with 8 bases in between. The CDR3 is 13 amino acids. The DNA of the CDR3 is TGTGCCAGCAGCCAAGAATATGGGGAGCCCCAGCATTTT. Translated: CASSQEYGEPQHF.

This clonotype was counted at least ten times. This chain connects TRBV4-2 to TRBJ2-2; a weak D match, TRBD2 (6 bases). The V gene's germline CDR1 is LGHNA and CDR2 YNFKEQ. V lost 1 base and J 4 bases, leaving 22 bases between the germline ends. The CDR3 runs to 19 residues. The chain's CDR3 is CASSQGSSSSAAGTGELFF. The CDR3 coding sequence is TGTGCCAGCAGCCAAGGCTCTTCTTCTAGCGCCGCGGGCACCGGGGAGCTGTTTTTT.

The chain combines TRBV3-1 with TRBJ1-2; no clear D gene. Germline loops: CDR1 LGHDT, CDR2 YNNKEL (reference sequence). V was shortened by 1 base and J by 6 bases, with 15 bases between the two germline ends. The CDR3 loop spans 15 amino acids. The CDR3 region has the DNA TGTGCCAGCAGCCAAGGGGCAGTGAGTAGGGATGGCTACACCTTC. This encodes CASSQGAVSRDGYTF.

This clonotype has more than one count but fewer than ten. The J gene is TRBJ2-1, the V gene TRBV7-3, with 8 nucleotides matching TRBD2. Germline values: CDR1 SGHTA, CDR2 FQGTGA. V was clipped by 2 bases and J by 8 bases; unmatched bases: 5. The CDR3 spans 14 residues. The CDR3 reads CASSLGGGTHEQFF. The DNA for the CDR3 is TGTGCCAGCAGCTTAGGCGGGGGGACGCATGAGCAGTTCTTC.

In its sample, this clonotype was seen many times. The chain recombines TRBV2 with TRBJ2-1, with 10 positions matching TRBD1. The CDR3 is made up of 14 amino acids. V shed 7 bases, J shed 8 bases, and the junction held 8 bases outside the gene matches. Looked up from germline, CDR1 is SNHLY and CDR2 is FYNNEI. The CDR3 DNA reads as TGTGCCAGCACCCGACAGGGGGCGGGCGATGAGCAGTTCTTC. Translating gives CASTRQGAGDEQFF.

In this sample, this clonotype turned up a few times. The rearrangement joins TRBV7-3 to TRBJ2-1; 11 nucleotides line up with TRBD2. The length of the CDR3 is 15 residues. Trimming at V came to 6 bases and at J to 7 bases, leaving 8 bases not matched to a gene. The germline V gene has CDR1 SGHTA and CDR2 FQGTGA. CDR3 sequence reads: CASSPSGGMLNEQFF. The CDR3 nucleotides are TGTGCCAGCAGTCCTAGCGGGGGGATGTTAAATGAGCAGTTCTTC.

This clonotype was picked up many times. The chain joins TRBV6-5 to TRBJ2-3; D is undetermined. Trimming took 2 bases from V and 5 from J, leaving 14 bases between them. Germline assignment: CDR1 MNHEY and CDR2 SVGAGI. The CDR3 spans 15 residues. CDR3 loop: CASSYGNSHQDTQYF. CDR3 DNA sequence: TGTGCCAGCAGTTACGGGAACAGTCATCAAGATACGCAGTATTTT.

This clonotype occurred many times. This chain joins TRBV29-1 and TRBJ2-5; D may match TRBD1 or TRBD2 (5 bases each). From germline, CDR1 is SQVTM and CDR2 ANQGSEA. Trimming removed 3 bases from V and 3 bases from J, with 8 bases in between. CDR3 size: 12 residues. CDR3 bases: TGCAGCGTTGAGGGGACGGAAGAGACCCAGTACTTC. Amino acid sequence: CSVEGTEETQYF.

This clonotype was recorded a few times. The chain uses TRBV20-1 and TRBJ1-1; no clear D gene. V was trimmed by 6 bases and J by 3 bases, leaving 17 bases between them. Germline V gene lookup returns CDR1 DFQATT and CDR2 SNEGSKA (reference sequence). The CDR3 consists of 14 residues. The CDR3 DNA is TGCAGTGCCACGCGACCTGGGTCGGACACTGAAGCTTTCTTT. This translates into CSATRPGSDTEAFF.

The V call is TRBV9, the J call TRBJ2-5; D is undetermined. This CDR3 comprises 14 residues. The germline V gene has CDR1 SGDLS and CDR2 YYNGEE. Deletions cut 1 base from V and 0 bases from J, with 7 bases between. CDR3 nucleotides: TGTGCCAGCAGCGTACACTCGTACCAAGAGACCCAGTACTTC. The encoded protein is CASSVHSYQETQYF.

This chain joins TRBV18 and TRBJ2-7; no clear D. The ends were cut back, 6 bases at V and 4 bases at J, with 19 bases in the middle. The CDR3 is 15 amino acids. CDR1 and CDR2 (germline): KGHSH, LQKENI. CDR3 in amino acids: CASSETVLKSYEQYF. CDR3 coding DNA: TGTGCCAGCTCCGAGACGGTGTTGAAGTCGTACGAGCAGTACTTC.

The chain employs TRBV5-1 and TRBJ2-1; 14 nucleotides align to TRBD2. J lost 3 bases, V lost 3 bases, and 2 bases had no gene match. This CDR3 has 16 amino acids. CDR1 is SGHRS and CDR2 is YFSETQ in the germline V gene. Written as DNA, the CDR3 is TGCGCCAGCAGCTCGGGACTAGCGGGGGTCTACAATGAGCAGTTCTTC. Protein sequence: CASSSGLAGVYNEQFF.